This T cell receptor (beta chain) was sequenced for a study of blood T cell repertoires in COVID-19 (dated by TCRdb to the early 2020s). About the study as a whole: Samples covering the acute and convalescent phases of COVID-19 were provided by collaborators in the United States, Italy and Spain. HLA class I and class II types, where available, came from metadata supplied by the sample provider rather than from assay-based typing. The dataset comprised deeply sampled blood TCRbeta repertoires from subjects exposed to, actively infected with, or recovered from COVID-19. The samples were drawn from two sources: the first 160 participants of the ongoing ImmuneRACE study, and some 1,300 subjects contributed by 6 global collaborators. The prospective study material was composed of cDNA or gDNA derived from T cells, B-cell-depleted T cells, or PBMCs. The repertoires were released in a freely available public database intended as a resource for research on the immune response to SARS-CoV-2. Sample metadata almost always included a de-identified subject ID, COVID-19 status, age in years and sex. What the work shows at the level of the full study, not this receptor alone: The amount of clinical and demographic metadata varied by source and participant and was provided uncurated.

On this clone: Its antigen is currently not known. The sample holds no much larger clone one base away, and base qualities are not on file.

One collaborating source in Seattle enrolled patients during active infection and followed them longitudinally through the course of disease. Each collaborating institution followed its own protocols to collect whole blood in K2EDTA tubes. Collaborator samples were shipped for TCRbeta analysis as frozen whole blood, isolated PBMCs, or DNA extracted from either sample type. TCRbeta CDR3 regions were amplified from genomic DNA by means of the immunoSEQ Assay, a bias-controlled multiplex PCR. Per the authors' processing: The number of nucleated cells in each sample was estimated by amplification of reference gene primers within the assay. To quantify the absolute abundance of each unique TCRbeta CDR3 rearrangement, sequence reads were collapsed and filtered. For each sample, productive Simpson clonality was calculated by taking the square root of Simpson's diversity index across productive rearrangements. Held by TCRdb, this immuneACCESS table contains in-frame sequences only and omits some clones. Under half of the omission traces to an unresolved V gene where checked; the cause of the rest is unknown. V and J calls and clone size are given by that table; D and trimming were obtained from the DNA. Within this sample are over 400,000 clones, with around nine tenths of them counted one time only. 7.5% to 9% of the sample belongs to the ten largest clones.

The junction shows trimming of 4 bases on V and 5 bases on J, plus 6 bases between the germline ends. The CDR3, cysteine through phenylalanine, is 12 amino acids long. Kept here is only the CDR3 DNA, which spans 36 bases and is read in frame from base 1. Looking up the germline V gene yields CDR1 SNHLY and CDR2 FYNNEI. The sequence derives from a woman between 45 and 65 years old with COVID-19, enrolled during active disease. Sequenced: peripheral blood. The chain is assembled from TRBV2 and TRBJ1-5, with no reliable assignment of the D segment. CDR3 sequence: CASSAEDQPQHF. Read as DNA, the sequence is TGTGCCAGCAGTGCGGAGGATCAGCCCCAGCATTTT. With the portions outside the CDR3 filled from the reference TRBV2 and TRBJ1-5 genes, the complete variable region becomes EPEVTQTPSHQVTQMGQEVILRCVPISNHLYFYWYRQILGQKVEFLVSFYNNEISEKSEIFDDQFSVERPDGSNFTLKIRSTKLEDSAMYFCASSAEDQPQHFGDGTRLSIL.